Below, 10 T cell receptor beta chains from the same sample are listed, as sequenced in a study of tumor and adjacent non-tumor tissue in lung cancer. RNA was extracted from bulk tissue without any cell sorting. This non-tumor lung sample came from over 3 cm beyond the tumor edge. A modified ARM-PCR protocol with three rounds of nested PCR amplified TCRbeta. A single record per CDR3 protein comes from TCRdb applying MiXCR to the multiplex PCR reads. The data show approximately 90,000 distinct CDR3 sequences, around three quarters seen once. Input material: distant non-tumor lung tissue. The receptors derive from a woman aged 45-65 years with non-small cell lung cancer.

To note about this clonotype: The CDR3 ends on some other residue instead of the conserved phenylalanine or tryptophan, so this is likely a read error. Written as DNA, the CDR3 is TGTACCATCAGTGGTACGGTCAGGGGGCAGACAGATACGCAGTATTAT. This translates into CTISGTVRGQTDTQYY. This sequence joins TRBV10-3 and TRBJ2-3, with 8 bases that match TRBD1. The CDR3 sequence is 16 residues long. Germline CDR1 ENHRY, CDR2 SYGVKD.

Worth noting for this clonotype: No conserved phenylalanine or tryptophan is present at the end of the CDR3, so a read error is the likely explanation. The V gene is TRBV11-2, the J gene TRBJ2-3; D is undetermined. In germline, CDR1 is SGHAT, CDR2 FQNNGV. V lost 3 bases to trimming and J lost 6 bases, with 10 bases between them. The CDR3 is 13 residues long. Here the CDR3 DNA reads TGTGCCAGCAGCTTGGGATCGGAGGATACGCAGTATTCT. Translating it yields CASSLGSEDTQYS.

In regard to this clonotype: A much bigger clone sits one base away, suggesting this may be a read error. The genes are TRBV23-1 and TRBJ2-7; no clear D gene. TRBV23-1 is annotated as an ORF whose role is uncertain. The CDR3 covers 16 residues. V was shortened by 0 bases and J by 4 bases, with 16 bases between the two germline ends. The CDR3 loop reads CASSQSHAALIYEQYF. The CDR3 DNA is TGCGCCAGCAGTCAATCTCATGCAGCATTGATTTACGAGCAGTACTTC.

Note on this clonotype: This could be a read error, since a much larger clone is one nucleotide away. The chain joins TRBV11-2 to TRBJ2-2; D might be TRBD1 (6 bases). The CDR3 is made up of 15 amino acids. Germline V CDR1 and CDR2: SGHAT, FQNNGV. V gave up 10 bases and J gave up 4 bases, with 19 bases separating them. DNA of the CDR3: TGTGCCAACAGTTTAGCGCGAGGGGGCACCGGGGAGCTGTTTTTT. The encoded protein is CANSLARGGTGELFF. Together with reference TRBV11-2 and TRBJ2-2, the CDR3 gives the full variable domain: EAGVAQSPRYKIIEKRQSVAFWCNPISGHATLYWYQQILGQGPKLLIQFQNNGVVDDSQLPKDRFSAERLKGVDSTLKIQPAKLEDSAVYLCANSLARGGTGELFFGEGSRLTVL.

This rearrangement joins TRBV19 to TRBJ2-1; 8 bases agree with TRBD2. V lost 2 bases to trimming and J lost 6 bases; unmatched junction nucleotides: 9. This CDR3 has 16 amino acids. Germline V gene lookup returns CDR1 LNHDA and CDR2 SQIVND (reference sequence). The CDR3 region has the DNA TGTGCCAGTAGTATACCGGGCGGGAGGAGAGGCAATGAGCAGTTCTTC. This sequence encodes CASSIPGGRRGNEQFF. Full variable domain (rest looked up from reference TRBV19 and TRBJ2-1): DGGITQSPKYLFRKEGQNVTLSCEQNLNHDAMYWYRQDPGQGLRLIYYSQIVNDFQKGDIAEGYSVSREKKESFPLTVTSAQKNPTAFYLCASSIPGGRRGNEQFFGPGTRLTVL.

The rearrangement joins TRBV20-1 to TRBJ2-7, with D perhaps TRBD2 (5 bases). This CDR3 region has 17 residues. Germline CDR1 reads DFQATT; CDR2 reads SNEGSKA (reference sequence). V lost 6 bases, J lost 1 base, and 25 bases lay in between. The CDR3 region is CSAERTGPLHQSYEQYF. The CDR3 nucleotides read TGCAGTGCGGAGCGGACGGGTCCCTTACATCAGTCCTACGAGCAGTACTTC.

This clonotype was seen many times. The chain couples TRBV5-1 to TRBJ2-7; 7 bases agree with TRBD1. The CDR3 has 16 residues. The V and J ends lost 5 bases and 4 bases, in that order; junction bases with no gene match: 15. Germline loops: CDR1 SGHRS, CDR2 YFSETQ. The CDR3 sequence is CASRPDRQGKRYEQYF. As DNA, the CDR3 is TGCGCCAGCAGACCCGATAGACAGGGAAAGAGGTACGAGCAGTACTTC.

For this clonotype: The junction departs from germline at one end; a sequencing error may be responsible. The J gene is TRBJ2-7, the V gene TRBV5-5, with D possibly called TRBD1 or TRBD2 (6 bases each). The V gene's germline CDR1 is SGHKS and CDR2 YYEKEE (reference sequence). The CDR3 extends over 17 amino acids. CDR3 region: CASSPREAGTSACEQCF. CDR3 nucleotide sequence: TGTGCCAGCAGCCCAAGGGAGGCCGGGACATCCGCCTGCGAGCAGTGCTTC.

V gene TRBV2 combines with J gene TRBJ2-1, with D possibly matching TRBD2 (5 bases). The CDR3 totals 15 residues. V lost 7 bases, J lost 0 bases, and 13 bases lay in between. Germline loops: CDR1 SNHLY, CDR2 FYNNEI. Written as DNA, the CDR3 is TGTGCCAGCATTGAGGATGGGAGCTCCTACAATGAGCAGTTCTTC. Its protein product is CASIEDGSSYNEQFF.

As concerns this clonotype: The CDR3 end shows no conserved phenylalanine or tryptophan, and so a read error is likely. The DNA is omitted, as the CDR3 cannot be located on it reliably, and the CDR3 follows TCRdb's listing. This rearrangement joins TRBV7-8 to TRBJ2-7; TRBD2 is taken as the D call from the table, unchecked against the DNA. The CDR3 spans 15 amino acids, including both terminal residues. The V gene's germline CDR1 is SGHVS and CDR2 FQNEAQ. CDR3 region: CASSVTSASSYEQYS.